Listed here is a single TCR beta chain. The antigen is not known. The sample belongs to a study of cytomegalovirus exposure and HLA in healthy donors. General study findings and limits: An analysis was carried out at a later point. It showed that HLA-associated TCR beta chains were more clonally expanded than equally common non-associated chains. The listing of 150 or so TCR beta chains classed them as cytomegalovirus-associated. Most observed TCR sequences were rare, whereas some public TCRs were detected in many donors. Fewer N-insertions (relative to the roughly 700-donor mean) were reportedly seen in an Asian-associated ancestry cluster in a later analysis.

V lost 2 bases and J lost 5, with 6 bases in between. Germline CDR1 is KGHSY and CDR2 is FQNENV. This CDR3 contains 12 residues. PCR was performed using 60 Vbeta and 13 Jbeta primers. Sequenced by immunoSEQ multiplex PCR; TCRdb stores in-frame clones only, minus some. The sample yields roughly 130,000 clones, approximately 80% seen once. The chain employs TRBV16 and TRBJ2-5; D may be TRBD2 (5 bases). Sequenced sample: PBMCs. The clonotype comes from a man in his forties in good health and CMV-seronegative. CDR3 nucleotides: TGTGCCAGCAGCCAACTAGCTGAGACCCAGTACTTC. This sequence encodes CASSQLAETQYF.